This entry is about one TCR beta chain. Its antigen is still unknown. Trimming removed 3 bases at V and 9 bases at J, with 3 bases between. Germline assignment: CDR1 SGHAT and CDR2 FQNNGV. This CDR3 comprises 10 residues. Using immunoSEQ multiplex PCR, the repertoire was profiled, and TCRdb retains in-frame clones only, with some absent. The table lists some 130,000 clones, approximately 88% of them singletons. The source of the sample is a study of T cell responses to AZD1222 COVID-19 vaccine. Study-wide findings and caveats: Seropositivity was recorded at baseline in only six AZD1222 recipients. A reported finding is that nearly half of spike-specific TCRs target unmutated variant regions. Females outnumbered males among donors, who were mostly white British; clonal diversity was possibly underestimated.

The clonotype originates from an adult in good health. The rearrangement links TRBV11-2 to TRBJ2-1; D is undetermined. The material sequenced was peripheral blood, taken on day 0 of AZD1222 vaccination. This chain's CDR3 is CASSLAEQFF. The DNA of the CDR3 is TGTGCCAGCAGCTTGGCTGAGCAGTTCTTC.